This TCR beta chain was documented in a study of CD8 T cells in Susac syndrome. Across the whole study: Treatment at blood withdrawal was none, corticosteroids, or intravenous immunoglobulin alone in Susac syndrome patients.

Trimming left V 4 bases short and J 7 bases short, with 18 bases between. This CDR3 has 14 amino acids. Germline assignment: CDR1 SGHRS and CDR2 YFSETQ. It was with random hexamers that 0.5 to 1 ug RNA was reverse transcribed. TCRdb reanalysed the immunoSEQ multiplex PCR reads using MiXCR and keeps one entry per CDR3 protein. This sample has around 100,000 distinct CDR3 sequences; roughly 96% occur once, and the top ten carry approximately 0.3%. A note on this clonotype: Its specificity is not known.

Each Susac syndrome patient had definite or probable disease by recently defined criteria. Study-level findings and limits: Clonal expansion involving Susac CD8+ cells peaked in TEMRA cells and active patients.

Sequencing was done on a sample of CD8+ T cells from PBMCs. The clonotype originates from a human donor with Susac syndrome. The chain combines TRBV5-1 with TRBJ2-7, with D possibly TRBD1 on 6 matching bases. CDR3 residues: CASSGSGTPSEQYF. As DNA, the CDR3 is TGCGCCAGCAGCGGGTCCGGGACACCCTCTGAGCAGTACTTC.